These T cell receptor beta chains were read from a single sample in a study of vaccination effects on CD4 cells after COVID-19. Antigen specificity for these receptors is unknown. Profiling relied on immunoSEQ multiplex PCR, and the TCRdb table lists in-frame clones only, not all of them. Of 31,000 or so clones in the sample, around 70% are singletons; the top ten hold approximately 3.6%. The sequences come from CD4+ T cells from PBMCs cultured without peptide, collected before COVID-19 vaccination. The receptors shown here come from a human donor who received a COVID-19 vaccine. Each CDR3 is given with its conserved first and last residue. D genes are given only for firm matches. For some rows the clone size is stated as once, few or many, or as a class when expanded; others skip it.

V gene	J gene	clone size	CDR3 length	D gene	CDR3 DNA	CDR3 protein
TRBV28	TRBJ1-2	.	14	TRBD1	TGTGCCAGCAGTTTATTGGGACAGCTCTATGGCTACACCTTC	CASSLLGQLYGYTF
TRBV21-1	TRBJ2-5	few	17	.	TGTGCCAGCAGCAAACAGCACCGGGTACTTATGGGGGAGACCCAGTACTTC	CASSKQHRVLMGETQYF
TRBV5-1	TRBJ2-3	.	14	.	TGCGCCAGCAGCGAAAGCGGGAGCACAGATACGCAGTATTTT	CASSESGSTDTQYF
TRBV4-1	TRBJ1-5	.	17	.	TGCGCCAGCAGCCAAAATAGGGGTGGCCCAAGCAATCAGCCCCAGCATTTT	CASSQNRGGPSNQPQHF
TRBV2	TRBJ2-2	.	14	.	TGTGCCAGCAGGGGTCTCATGAACACCGGGGAGCTGTTTTTT	CASRGLMNTGELFF
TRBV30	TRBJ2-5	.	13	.	TGTGCCTGGAGAGCAGGGCCCCAAGAGACCCAGTACTTC	CAWRAGPQETQYF
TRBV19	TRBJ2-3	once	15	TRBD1	TGTGCCAGTAGTAGGACAGGGGCGACGACGGATACGCAGTATTTT	CASSRTGATTDTQYF
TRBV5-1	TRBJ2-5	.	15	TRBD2	TGCGCCAGCAGCACGCAAGCGGGGTTAGGGGAGACCCAGTACTTC	CASSTQAGLGETQYF
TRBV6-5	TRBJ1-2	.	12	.	TGTGCCAGCAGTTACAGCGGTTATGGCTACACCTTC	CASSYSGYGYTF
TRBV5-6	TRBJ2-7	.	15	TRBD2	TGTGCCAGCAGCTTGGTAGGACGGGAGGGGGACGAGCAGTACTTC	CASSLVGREGDEQYF
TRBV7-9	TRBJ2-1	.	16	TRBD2	TGTGCCAGCAGCCCGGGGCTAGCGGGAGCGACTAATGAGCAGTTCTTC	CASSPGLAGATNEQFF
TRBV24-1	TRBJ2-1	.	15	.	TGTGCCACCAGTTCGGGCGGTGGCCCCTACAATGAGCAGTTCTTC	CATSSGGGPYNEQFF
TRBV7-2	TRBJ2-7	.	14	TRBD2	TGTGCCAGCAGCCGGGGCGGGAGCTCCTACGAGCAGTACTTC	CASSRGGSSYEQYF
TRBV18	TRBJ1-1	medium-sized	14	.	TGTGCCAGCTCACCATCGGGAATGAACACTGAAGCTTTCTTT	CASSPSGMNTEAFF
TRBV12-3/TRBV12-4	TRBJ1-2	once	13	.	TGTGCCAGCAGTTTAGCAGGTCGATATGGCTACACCTTC	CASSLAGRYGYTF
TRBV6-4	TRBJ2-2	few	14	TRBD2	TGTGCCAGTCGCGGGACTAGCGAGTCCGGGGAGCTGTTTTTT	CASRGTSESGELFF
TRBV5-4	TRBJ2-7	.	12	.	TGTGCCAGCAGTAACAGGAACTACGAGCAGTACTTC	CASSNRNYEQYF
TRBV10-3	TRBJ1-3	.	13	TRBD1	TGTGCCATCAGGGGGACAGGGGGAAACACCATATATTTT	CAIRGTGGNTIYF
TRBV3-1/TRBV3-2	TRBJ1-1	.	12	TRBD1	TGTGCCAGCAGCCAAGGGGACAGGGAGGCTTTCTTT	CASSQGDREAFF
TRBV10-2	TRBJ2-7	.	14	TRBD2	TGCGCCAGCAGCCGTACTAGCGGGGGGTACGAGCAGTACTTC	CASSRTSGGYEQYF
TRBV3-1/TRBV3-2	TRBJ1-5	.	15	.	TGTGCCAGCAGCCAAGGGGGGGCAAGCAATCAGCCCCAGCATTTT	CASSQGGASNQPQHF
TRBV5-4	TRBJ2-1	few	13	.	TGTGCCAGCAGCCGGGCCCACTACAATGAGCAGTTCTTC	CASSRAHYNEQFF
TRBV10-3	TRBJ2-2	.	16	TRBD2	TGTGCCATCAGTGAGTTGGGAGCGGGAGGCACCGGGGAGCTGTTTTTT	CAISELGAGGTGELFF
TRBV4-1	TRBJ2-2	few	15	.	TGCGCCAGCAGCCAAGAACCAGGGGTGGCCGGGGAGCTGTTTTTT	CASSQEPGVAGELFF
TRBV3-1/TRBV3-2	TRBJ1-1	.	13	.	TGTGCCAGCAGCCAAGGGGGGCGGACTGAAGCTTTCTTT	CASSQGGRTEAFF
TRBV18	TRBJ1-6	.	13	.	TGTGCCAGCTCACCGGCACAGAATTCACCCCTCCACTTT	CASSPAQNSPLHF
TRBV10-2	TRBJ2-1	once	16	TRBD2	TGCGCCAGTGCTCCTTTAGCGGGAGGAGGGTTGAGTGAGCAGTTCTTC	CASAPLAGGGLSEQFF
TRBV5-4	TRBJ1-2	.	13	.	TGTGCCAGCAGAGAGGGGGCTAACTATGGCTACACCTTC	CASREGANYGYTF
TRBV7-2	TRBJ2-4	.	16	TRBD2	TGTGCCAGCAGCTGGGGGAGAAGCGGGAGTGTAATCATTCAGTACTTC	CASSWGRSGSVIIQYF
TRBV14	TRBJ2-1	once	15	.	TGTGCCAGCAGCCAAGAGTGGAGCTCCTACAATGAGCAGTTCTTC	CASSQEWSSYNEQFF
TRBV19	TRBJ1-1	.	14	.	TGTGCCAGTAGTACGGACCTTGCTGGGGGTGTAGCTTTCTTT	CASSTDLAGGVAFF
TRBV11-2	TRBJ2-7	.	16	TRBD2	TGTGCCAGCAGCTTAGTGGGCGGGAGGACCTCCTACGAGCAGTACTTC	CASSLVGGRTSYEQYF
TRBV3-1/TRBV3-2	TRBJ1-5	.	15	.	TGTGCCAGCAGCCAAGATCTCGGGCACCGGGAGCCCCAGCATTTT	CASSQDLGHREPQHF
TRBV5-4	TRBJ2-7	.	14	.	TGTGCCAGCAGCCCGGGTCCAAGCTCCTACGAGCAGTACTTC	CASSPGPSSYEQYF
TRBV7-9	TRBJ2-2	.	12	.	TGTGCCAGCAGCCCGTACACCGGGGAGCTGTTTTTT	CASSPYTGELFF
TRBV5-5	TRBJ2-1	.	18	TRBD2	TGTGCCAGCAGCCCAGGACTAGCGGTTTCATCTGGTTGGAATGAGCAGTTCTTC	CASSPGLAVSSGWNEQFF
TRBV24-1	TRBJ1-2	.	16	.	TGTGCCACCAGTGATCCCCCAGGGCTCTTATCTTGGGGCTACACCTTC	CATSDPPGLLSWGYTF
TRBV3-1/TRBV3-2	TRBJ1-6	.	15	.	TGTGCCAGCAGCCAGGCCGGGACTGAGAATTCACCCCTCCACTTT	CASSQAGTENSPLHF
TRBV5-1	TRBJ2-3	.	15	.	TGCGCCAGCAGCTTGGTGGCAGGGACCACAGATACGCAGTATTTT	CASSLVAGTTDTQYF
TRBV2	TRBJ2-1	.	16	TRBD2	TGTGCCAGCAGTGAGGAGGCGGGGGAAATTTACAATGAGCAGTTCTTC	CASSEEAGEIYNEQFF